This T cell receptor (beta chain) was captured by sequencing in a study of beta chain features in type 1 diabetes. The CDR3 loop spans 14 amino acids. CDR1 is SGHDN and CDR2 is FVKESK in the germline V gene. Trimming shortened V by 7 bases and J by 3 bases, and 16 bases separated the two germline ends. The isolated RNA, all of it, was reverse transcribed, so expressed TCRB transcripts were what got sequenced. Generated by immunoSEQ multiplex PCR, the TCRdb table keeps only in-frame clones and is missing some. The sample carries a few hundred thousand clones, around 30% recorded once. The chain employs TRBV14 and TRBJ2-7; D is possibly TRBD1 or TRBD2 (5 bases each). The sequencing input was naive CD4+ T cells from blood. The origin of this receptor is a man aged 18 to 35 in good health. The CDR3 spells CASTPWGRLYEQYF. Here the CDR3 DNA reads TGTGCCAGCACCCCATGGGGGAGACTCTACGAGCAGTACTTC.